The sequence of this T cell receptor beta chain was determined in a study of T cells expressing NK-cell markers. At the level of the study: The study drew TCR beta repertoires from sorted CD3+CD56+NKG2C+, CD3+CD56+NKG2C- and CD3+CD56-NKG2C+ T cells. Study-wide results and caveats: It remained uncertain whether the expanded NKG2C+ T cell clones were specific for HCMV antigens. Leadership of the CD3+CD56-NKG2C+ fraction also belonged to these clonotypes in four donors.

The CDR3 has 12 amino acids. The germline CDR1 and CDR2 sequences are SEHNR and FQNEAQ (reference sequence). TCR beta cDNA was made by 5'RACE template switching with UMIs. TCRdb re-called the 5' RACE reads; every CDR3 protein appears as one record, without DNA. The listing contains roughly 380,000 distinct CDR3 sequences. Remarks on this clonotype: Its matching antigen is unknown.

The source of this sequence is a man aged 18 to 69 in good health. The sample comprised blood T cells: a sorted CD56 or NKG2C T cell subset, CD4+ or CD8+ T cells, or bulk PBMC T cells (not recorded which). The chain joins TRBV7-9 to TRBJ1-2. This CDR3 is CASSPWDSNYTF.